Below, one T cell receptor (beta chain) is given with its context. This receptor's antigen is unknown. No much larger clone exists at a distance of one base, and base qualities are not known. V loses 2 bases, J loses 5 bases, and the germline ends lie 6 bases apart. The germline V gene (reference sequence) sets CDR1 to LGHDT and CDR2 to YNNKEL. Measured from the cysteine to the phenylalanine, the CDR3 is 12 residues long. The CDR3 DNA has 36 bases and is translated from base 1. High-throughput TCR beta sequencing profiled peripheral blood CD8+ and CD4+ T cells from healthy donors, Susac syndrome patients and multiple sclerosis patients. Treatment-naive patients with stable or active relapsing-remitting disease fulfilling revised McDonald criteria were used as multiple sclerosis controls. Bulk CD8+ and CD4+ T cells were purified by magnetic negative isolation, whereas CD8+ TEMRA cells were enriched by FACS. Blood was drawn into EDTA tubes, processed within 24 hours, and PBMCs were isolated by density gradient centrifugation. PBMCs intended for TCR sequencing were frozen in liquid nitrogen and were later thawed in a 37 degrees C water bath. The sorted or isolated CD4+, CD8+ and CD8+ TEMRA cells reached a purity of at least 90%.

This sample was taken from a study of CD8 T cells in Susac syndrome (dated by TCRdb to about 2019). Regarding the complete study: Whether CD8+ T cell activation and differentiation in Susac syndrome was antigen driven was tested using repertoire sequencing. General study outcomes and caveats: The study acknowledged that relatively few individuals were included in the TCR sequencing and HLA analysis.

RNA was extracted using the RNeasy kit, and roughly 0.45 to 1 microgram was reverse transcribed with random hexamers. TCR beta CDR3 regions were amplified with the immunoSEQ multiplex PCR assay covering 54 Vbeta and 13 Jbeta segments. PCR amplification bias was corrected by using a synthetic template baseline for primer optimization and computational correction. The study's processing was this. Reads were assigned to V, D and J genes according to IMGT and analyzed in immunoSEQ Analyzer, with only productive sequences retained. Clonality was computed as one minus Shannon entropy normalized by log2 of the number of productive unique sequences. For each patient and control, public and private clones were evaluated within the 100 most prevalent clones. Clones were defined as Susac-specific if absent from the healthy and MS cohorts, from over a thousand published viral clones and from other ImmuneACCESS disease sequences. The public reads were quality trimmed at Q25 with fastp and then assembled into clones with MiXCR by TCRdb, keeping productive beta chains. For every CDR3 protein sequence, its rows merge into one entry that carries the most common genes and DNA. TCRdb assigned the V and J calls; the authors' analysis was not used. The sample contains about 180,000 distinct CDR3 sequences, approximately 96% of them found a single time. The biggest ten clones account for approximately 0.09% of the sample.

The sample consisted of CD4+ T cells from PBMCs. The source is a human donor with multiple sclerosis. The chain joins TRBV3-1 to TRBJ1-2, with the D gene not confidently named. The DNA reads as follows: TGTGCCAGCAGCCAATGGGAGTATGGCTACACCTTC. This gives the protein CASSQWEYGYTF.